Listed below are T cell receptor beta chains from one sample, sequenced in a study of blood T cell repertoires in COVID-19. Assay used: immunoSEQ multiplex PCR; TCRdb lists only in-frame clones, some missing. Among 250,000 to 350,000 clones listed, approximately 90% were seen once. The sequenced sample consisted of peripheral blood. The receptors were sampled from a man aged 30 to 45 with acute or convalescent COVID-19. Each CDR3 is given with its conserved first and last residue. The order of the fields is J gene, D gene, V gene, clone size, CDR3 DNA, CDR3 protein. The D gene is left open where the match is weak. Rows may omit the clone size; those that give it use once, few, many or a size class.

TRBJ1-5 | - | TRBV27 | - | TGTGCCAGCAGTCTCCTGGGACACAATCAGCCCCAGCATTTT | CASSLLGHNQPQHF
TRBJ1-1 | - | TRBV5-1 | - | TGCGCCAGCAGCTTGTGGGGACAGAACACTGAAGCTTTCTTT | CASSLWGQNTEAFF
TRBJ1-5 | - | TRBV7-9 | - | TGTGCCAGCACCTTTGGGGGGGGTCAGCCCCAGCATTTT | CASTFGGGQPQHF
TRBJ2-2 | - | TRBV6-5 | - | TGTGCCAGCAGTAACAGTTTCACCGGGGAGCTGTTTTTT | CASSNSFTGELFF
TRBJ1-2 | TRBD1 | TRBV5-1 | - | TGCGCCAGCAGCTACTCCGGGACAGGGGGCGCGGGCTACACCTTC | CASSYSGTGGAGYTF
TRBJ2-5 | - | TRBV7-3 | - | TGTGCCAGCAGCCGACACAAAGGGAGAGAGACCCAGTACTTC | CASSRHKGRETQYF
TRBJ2-3 | TRBD2 | TRBV10-1 | - | TGCGCCAGCAGCGCCGGGACTAGCGGCACAGATACGCAGTATTTT | CASSAGTSGTDTQYF
TRBJ2-6 | - | TRBV19 | - | TGTGCCAGTAGTATTAGGGGGGACAGCTCTGGGGCCAACGTCCTGACTTTC | CASSIRGDSSGANVLTF
TRBJ2-2 | - | TRBV7-3 | - | TGTGCCAGCAGCCTAGCAGGCACCGGGGAGCTGTTTTTT | CASSLAGTGELFF
TRBJ1-1 | - | TRBV6-1 | - | TGTGCCAGCAGTGAGACTGGGAACACTGAAGCTTTCTTT | CASSETGNTEAFF
TRBJ1-2 | TRBD1 | TRBV28 | - | TGTGCCAGCAGTTTCCCCGGGACAGACTATGGCTACACCTTC | CASSFPGTDYGYTF
TRBJ2-6 | - | TRBV18 | - | TGTGCCAGCTCATCAGGGTCTGGGGCCAACGTCCTGACTTTC | CASSSGSGANVLTF
TRBJ2-7 | - | TRBV9 | once | TGTGCCAGCAGTATAGACTCACAATACGAGCAGTACTTC | CASSIDSQYEQYF
TRBJ1-1 | - | TRBV29-1 | - | TGCAGCGTTGAGGGCTCCTTCCCCGAAGCTTTCTTT | CSVEGSFPEAFF
TRBJ2-2 | - | TRBV11-2 | - | TGTGCCAGCAGCTTAGCAGGGCATGGCACCGGGGAGCTGTTTTTT | CASSLAGHGTGELFF
TRBJ1-2 | - | TRBV7-8 | - | TGTGCCAGCAGCTTAGGGTGGGGGGTCGGAGGCTACACCTTC | CASSLGWGVGGYTF
TRBJ1-6 | TRBD1 | TRBV7-9 | - | TGTGCCAGCAGCTTGTCCACAGGGGCTCAAGTACGTTCACCCCTCCACTTT | CASSLSTGAQVRSPLHF
TRBJ2-1 | TRBD2 | TRBV9 | - | TGTGCCAGCAGCTCCGGGGGGCGGGAGGGTGTTGAGCAGTTCTTC | CASSSGGREGVEQFF
TRBJ1-2 | - | TRBV21-1 | - | TGTGCCAGCAGCGGTCGGGTTCCGGGTGGCTACACCTTC | CASSGRVPGGYTF
TRBJ1-6 | - | TRBV4-1 | - | TGCGCCAGCAGCCAAGATGGGGGGGGTGATTCACCCCTCCACTTT | CASSQDGGGDSPLHF
TRBJ2-3 | - | TRBV6-5 | - | TGTGCCAGCAGCGTCCGACCTAGCGCAGATACGCAGTATTTT | CASSVRPSADTQYF
TRBJ1-1 | TRBD1 | TRBV12-3/TRBV12-4 | - | TGTGCCAGCAGCCTGGGACAGCACACTGAAGCTTTCTTT | CASSLGQHTEAFF
TRBJ1-3 | - | TRBV5-4 | - | TGTGCCAGCAGTTTGCTAGGTGTTGGAGGAAACACCATATATTTT | CASSLLGVGGNTIYF
TRBJ2-1 | TRBD2 | TRBV6-5 | few | TGTGCCAGCGGGAGGGCCGGCTACAATGAGCAGTTCTTC | CASGRAGYNEQFF
TRBJ1-2 | TRBD1 | TRBV5-1 | - | TGCGCCAGCAAGGGACAGGTCGAACTCTATGGCTACACCTTC | CASKGQVELYGYTF
TRBJ1-6 | - | TRBV19 | - | TGTGCCAGTAGTATGAGTCCGAATTCACCCCTCCACTTT | CASSMSPNSPLHF
TRBJ2-2 | - | TRBV18 | - | TGTGCCAGCTCACCACCCGGAGGGAGCGGGGAGCTGTTTTTT | CASSPPGGSGELFF
TRBJ1-2 | - | TRBV5-6 | - | TGTGCCAGCAGCTTAGGAAATAGGGGCGGGGCGCATGGCTACACCTTC | CASSLGNRGGAHGYTF
TRBJ1-2 | - | TRBV21-1 | - | TGTGCCAGCAGCAAATGGTTCAGGGGGCCCCCTAACTATGGCTACACCTTC | CASSKWFRGPPNYGYTF
TRBJ1-6 | - | TRBV11-2 | - | TGTGCCAGCAGGGGGATATGGGAGAGCTCCTATAATTCACCCCTCCACTTT | CASRGIWESSYNSPLHF
TRBJ2-7 | - | TRBV5-1 | - | TGCGCCAGCAGCGCCGGGACTCGCCGGTTCCACGAGCAGTACTTC | CASSAGTRRFHEQYF
TRBJ1-2 | TRBD1 | TRBV5-4 | - | TGTGCCAGCAGCTTGGTGGAGACAGGGGCCACCTACACCTTC | CASSLVETGATYTF
TRBJ1-6 | - | TRBV28 | once | TGTGCCAGCAGCTCCCTCCTGTATAATTCACCCCTCCACTTT | CASSSLLYNSPLHF
TRBJ2-3 | - | TRBV6-2/TRBV6-3 | - | TGTGCCAGCACCCCTATACCGCCGGGGGGCCGCACAGATACGCAGTATTTT | CASTPIPPGGRTDTQYF
TRBJ2-3 | - | TRBV5-4 | - | TGTGCCAGCAGCTTGCCAGGGCGGTCGGCAGATACGCAGTATTTT | CASSLPGRSADTQYF
TRBJ1-2 | - | TRBV19 | - | TGTGCCAGTAGTACCTCGAGGGCGTACGACTATGGCTACACCTTC | CASSTSRAYDYGYTF
TRBJ1-1 | - | TRBV30 | - | TGTGCCTGGAGCGTTCACACTGAAGCTTTCTTT | CAWSVHTEAFF
TRBJ2-7 | - | TRBV21-1 | - | TGTGCCAGCACCTCCGGGACACCCTACTACGAGCAGTACTTC | CASTSGTPYYEQYF
TRBJ2-1 | TRBD2 | TRBV30 | - | TGTGCCTGGAGTAAGGTAGCGGGCGTTGAGCAGTTCTTC | CAWSKVAGVEQFF